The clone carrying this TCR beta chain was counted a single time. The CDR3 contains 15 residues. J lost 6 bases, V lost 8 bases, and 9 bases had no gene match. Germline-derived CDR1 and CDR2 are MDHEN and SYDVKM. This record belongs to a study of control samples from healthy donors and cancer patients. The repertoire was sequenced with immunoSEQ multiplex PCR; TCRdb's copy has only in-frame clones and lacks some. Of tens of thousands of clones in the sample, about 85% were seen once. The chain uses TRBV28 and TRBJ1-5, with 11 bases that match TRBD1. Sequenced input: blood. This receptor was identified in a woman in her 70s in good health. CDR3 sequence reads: CASPPGTGGPQPQHF. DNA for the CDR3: TGTGCCAGCCCCCCAGGGACAGGGGGACCTCAGCCCCAGCATTTT. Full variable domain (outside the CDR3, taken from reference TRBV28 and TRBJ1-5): DVKVTQSSRYLVKRTGEKVFLECVQDMDHENMFWYRQDPGLGLRLIYFSYDVKMKEKGDIPEGYSVSREKKERFSLILESASTNQTSMYLCASPPGTGGPQPQHFGDGTRLSIL.